The entry below describes one T cell receptor (beta chain). The data were taken from a study of blood T cells in healthy people across ages. The CDR3 length is 12 residues. Germline V CDR1 and CDR2: LGHDT, YNNKEL (reference sequence). Trimming took 4 bases from V and 8 from J, leaving 9 bases between them. A second PCR, run for roughly 7 to 12 cycles, used a sample-barcoded 5' primer plus a J-beta primer mix. Via MiXCR, TCRdb re-called the 5' RACE reads, giving one row per CDR3 protein. The table has about 580,000 distinct CDR3 sequences, around half seen once. This clonotype originated in a man older than 75 in good health. The V gene is TRBV3-1, the J gene TRBJ2-4; D not certain. Sequenced input: blood. The CDR3 region is CASSPDRYIQYF. The CDR3 nucleotides are TGTGCCAGCAGCCCTGACCGGTACATTCAGTACTTC. Complete variable domain (other parts from reference TRBV3-1 and TRBJ2-4): DTAVSQTPKYLVTQMGNDKSIKCEQNLGHDTMYWYKQDSKKFLKIMFSYNNKELIINETVPNRFSPKSPDKAHLNLHINSLELGDSAVYFCASSPDRYIQYFGAGTRLSVL.